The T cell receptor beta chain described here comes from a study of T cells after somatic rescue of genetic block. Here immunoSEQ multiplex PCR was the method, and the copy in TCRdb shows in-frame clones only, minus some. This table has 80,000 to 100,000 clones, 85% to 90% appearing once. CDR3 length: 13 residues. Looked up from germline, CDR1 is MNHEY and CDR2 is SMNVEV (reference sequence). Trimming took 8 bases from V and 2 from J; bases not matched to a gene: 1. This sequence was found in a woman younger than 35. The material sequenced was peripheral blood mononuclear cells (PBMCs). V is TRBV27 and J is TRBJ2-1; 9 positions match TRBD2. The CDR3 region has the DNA TGTGCCAGCCTAGCGGGACCCTACAATGAGCAGTTCTTC. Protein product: CASLAGPYNEQFF.